This note documents a single T cell receptor beta chain sequence. This receptor's antigen is unknown. The sample holds no much larger clone one base away, and base qualities are not on file. CDR3 length: 16 amino acids, cysteine to phenylalanine. Only the CDR3 DNA is retained, 48 bases long and in frame from the first base. Reading the germline V gene (reference sequence) gives CDR1 MNHEY and CDR2 SMNVEV. Trimmed from V: 5 bases; trimmed from J: 6 bases; junction bases lacking a gene match: 11. The library was prepared using RT-PCR. Data came from a NextSeq 550. TCRdb itself trimmed the public reads at Q25 with fastp, ran MiXCR and retained productive beta chains. Each record represents a unique CDR3 protein, reported with the most common genes and DNA among its rows. A total of approximately 410,000 distinct CDR3 sequences appear in this sample, around 15% of them only once. The top ten constitute around 6.8% of the sample.

The sample originates from a study of patients and donors after allogeneic stem cell transplantation (TCRdb year 2020). The source is a human donor who was either an allogeneic HSCT recipient or a stem cell or donor lymphocyte infusion donor (not recorded which). It is not recorded whose cells these are; they may come from a transplant donor. The V and J segments used are TRBV27 and TRBJ1-1; TRBD1 fits 11 bases in the junction. Sequenced: blood, either unsorted or a sorted T cell fraction (not recorded which). The CDR3 has the sequence CASSPRDRGRTAEAFF. The nucleotide sequence is given as TGTGCCAGCAGTCCCCGGGACAGGGGGAGAACCGCTGAAGCTTTCTTT.